The 2 T cell receptor beta chains given below trace back to one sample, sequenced in a study of Ad26.COV2.S vaccination and SARS-CoV-2 variants. Described treatment: some 20 received Ad26.COV2.S at low or high dose, single or two shots; a few received placebo; per-sample allocation not given. Sampling was done on day 63 after the first vaccine or placebo injection. Sequencing was performed with immunoSEQ multiplex PCR; in TCRdb, only in-frame clones are kept and a portion is missing. The sample shows approximately 360,000 clones, roughly 80% of them seen only once. The specimen comprised peripheral blood, sampled in a trial of Ad26.COV2.S vaccine versus placebo. These receptors were collected from a person between 18 and 59 years old who received the Ad26.COV2.S COVID-19 vaccine or a placebo.

This chain joins TRBV6-5 and TRBJ1-1; possibly TRBD1 for D (5 bases). Germline V gene data show CDR1 as MNHEY and CDR2 as SVGAGI. V was clipped by 2 bases and J by 4 bases, with 8 bases between them. This CDR3 has 13 amino acids. CDR3 DNA: TGTGCCAGCAGTTACGGGGGGATCACTGAAGCTTTCTTT. It specifies CASSYGGITEAFF.

The chain is built from TRBV5-6 and TRBJ2-3, with 15 bases fitting TRBD2. After removal of 4 bases from V and 10 bases from J, the junction contained 10 bases not matched to a gene. The germline gives CDR1 SGHDT, CDR2 YYEEEE. The CDR3 is 16 residues long. CDR3 region: CASSGKGLAGGGAQYF. For the CDR3, the DNA is TGTGCCAGCAGCGGAAAGGGACTAGCGGGAGGAGGTGCGCAGTATTTT. Drawing the rest from reference TRBV5-6 and TRBJ2-3, the complete variable domain is DAGVTQSPTHLIKTRGQQVTLRCSPKSGHDTVSWYQQALGQGPQFIFQYYEEEERQRGNFPDRFSGHQFPNYSSELNVNALLLGDSALYLCASSGKGLAGGGAQYFGPGTRLTVL.